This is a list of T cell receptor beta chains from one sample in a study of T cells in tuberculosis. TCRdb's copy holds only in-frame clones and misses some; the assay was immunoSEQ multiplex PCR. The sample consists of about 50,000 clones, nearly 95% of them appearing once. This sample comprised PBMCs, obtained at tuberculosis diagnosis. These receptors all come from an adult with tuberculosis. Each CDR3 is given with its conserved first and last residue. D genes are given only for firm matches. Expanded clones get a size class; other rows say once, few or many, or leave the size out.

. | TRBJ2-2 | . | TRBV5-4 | CASTNQGVTGELFF | TGTGCCAGCACCAACCAAGGGGTCACCGGGGAGCTGTTTTTT
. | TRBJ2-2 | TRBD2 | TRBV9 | CASSVRTSGNTGELFF | TGTGCCAGCAGCGTGCGGACTAGCGGGAACACCGGGGAGCTGTTTTTT
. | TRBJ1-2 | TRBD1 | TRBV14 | CASSQDRRGRLGYTF | TGTGCCAGCAGCCAAGATAGAAGGGGGCGCCTTGGCTACACCTTC
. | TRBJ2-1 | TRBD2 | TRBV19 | CASSSALGSLDGTSGGYNEQFF | TGTGCCAGTAGTTCCGCTCTTGGGTCCTTAGACGGGACTAGCGGGGGCTACAATGAGCAGTTCTTC
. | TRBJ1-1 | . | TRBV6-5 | CASSQGLGTEAFF | TGTGCCAGCAGTCAGGGTTTGGGCACTGAAGCTTTCTTT
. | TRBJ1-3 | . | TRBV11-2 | CASSLDSYGNTIYF | TGTGCCAGCAGCCTAGACAGTTACGGAAACACCATATATTTT
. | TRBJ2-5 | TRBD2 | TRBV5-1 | CASSFRHPTSVRKTQYF | TGCGCCAGCAGCTTCCGGCACCCGACTAGCGTCAGGAAGACCCAGTACTTC
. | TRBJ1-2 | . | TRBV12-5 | CASGSAGTWDGYTF | TGTGCTAGTGGTTCCGCCGGGACTTGGGATGGCTACACCTTC
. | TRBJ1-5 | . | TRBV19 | CASSIPGLQTNQPQHF | TGTGCCAGTAGTATACCAGGACTTCAAACCAATCAGCCCCAGCATTTT
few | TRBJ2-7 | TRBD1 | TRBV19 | CASIPPGQGAAATSYEQYF | TGTGCCAGTATACCCCCGGGACAGGGGGCCGCGGCCACCTCCTACGAGCAGTACTTC
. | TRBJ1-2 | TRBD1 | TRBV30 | CALRRGLFGYTF | TGTGCCTTAAGGAGGGGGCTGTTTGGCTACACCTTC
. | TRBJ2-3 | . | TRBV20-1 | CSARQSDTQYF | TGCAGTGCTAGACAGTCAGATACGCAGTATTTT
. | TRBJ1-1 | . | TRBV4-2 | CASSQEDSTEAFF | TGTGCCAGCAGCCAGGAGGACAGCACTGAAGCTTTCTTT
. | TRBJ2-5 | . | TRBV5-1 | CASSLEYRKTVDQYF | TGCGCCAGCAGCTTGGAATACAGAAAAACCGTGGACCAGTACTTC
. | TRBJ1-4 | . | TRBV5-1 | CASSLVPPGAARNEKLFF | TGCGCCAGCAGCTTGGTTCCACCAGGGGCTGCCCGAAATGAAAAACTGTTTTTT
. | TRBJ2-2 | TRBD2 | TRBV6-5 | CASTLSGSRGGELFF | TGTGCCAGCACCCTTAGCGGGAGTCGTGGCGGGGAGCTGTTTTTT
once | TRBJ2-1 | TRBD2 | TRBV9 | CASSVGGGLAGEQFF | TGTGCCAGCAGCGTAGGAGGGGGACTAGCGGGGGAGCAGTTCTTC
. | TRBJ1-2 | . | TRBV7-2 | CASSLTGTYGYTF | TGTGCCAGCAGCTTAACAGGGACCTATGGCTACACCTTC
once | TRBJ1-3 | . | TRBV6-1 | CASSEAGGSRGRNTIYF | TGTGCCAGCAGTGAAGCGGGGGGGAGTCGCGGGCGAAACACCATATATTTT
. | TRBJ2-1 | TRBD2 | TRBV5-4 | CASSLGHPLLADSYNEQFF | TGTGCCAGCAGCTTGGGGCATCCTCTTCTAGCGGATAGTTACAATGAGCAGTTCTTC
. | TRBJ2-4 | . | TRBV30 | CAWSAGGIQYF | TGTGCCTGGAGTGCCGGGGGCATTCAGTACTTC
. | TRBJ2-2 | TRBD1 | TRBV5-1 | CASKGAMANTGELFF | TGCGCCAGCAAGGGGGCCATGGCGAACACCGGGGAGCTGTTTTTT
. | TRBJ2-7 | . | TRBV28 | CASSGGYRGLYEQYF | TGTGCCAGCAGCGGGGGGTATCGGGGGCTTTACGAGCAGTACTTC
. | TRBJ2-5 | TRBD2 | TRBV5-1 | CASSRVPGGQETQYF | TGCGCCAGCAGCCGGGTGCCGGGGGGCCAAGAGACCCAGTACTTC
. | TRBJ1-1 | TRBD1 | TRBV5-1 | CASSSDRGGEAFF | TGCGCCAGCAGCTCGGACAGGGGCGGGGAAGCTTTCTTT
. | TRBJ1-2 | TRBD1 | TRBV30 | CAWVRQGVYGYTF | TGTGCCTGGGTTAGACAGGGCGTCTATGGCTACACCTTC
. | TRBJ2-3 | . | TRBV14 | CASSQASVSSDTQYF | TGTGCCAGCAGCCAAGCTAGTGTGAGTTCAGATACGCAGTATTTT
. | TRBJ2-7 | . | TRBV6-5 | CASSPVQGYEQYF | TGTGCCAGCAGTCCTGTACAGGGCTACGAGCAGTACTTC
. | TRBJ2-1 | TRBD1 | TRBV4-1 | CASSQDPHTYGTGSVNEQFF | TGCGCCAGCAGCCAAGATCCCCACACTTATGGGACAGGGTCGGTCAATGAGCAGTTCTTC
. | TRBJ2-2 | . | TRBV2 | CASSDERTGELFF | TGTGCCAGCAGTGACGAGCGGACCGGGGAGCTGTTTTTT
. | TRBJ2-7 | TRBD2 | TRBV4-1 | CASSQWTSGSYEQYF | TGCGCCAGCAGCCAATGGACTAGCGGATCCTACGAGCAGTACTTC
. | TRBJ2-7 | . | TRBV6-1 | CASRQEPYEQYF | TGTGCCAGTCGACAGGAGCCCTACGAGCAGTACTTC
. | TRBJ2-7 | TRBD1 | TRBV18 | CASSPSAQGGYEQYF | TGTGCCAGCTCCCCCTCGGCACAGGGGGGCTACGAGCAGTACTTC
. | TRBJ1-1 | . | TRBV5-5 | CASSLTVNTEAFF | TGTGCCAGCAGCTTGACGGTGAACACTGAAGCTTTCTTT
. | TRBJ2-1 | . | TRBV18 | CASSPLAIPLHEQFF | TGTGCCAGCTCACCCCTAGCGATTCCTCTCCATGAGCAGTTCTTC
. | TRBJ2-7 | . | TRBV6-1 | CASTATRDIYEQYF | TGTGCCAGCACCGCGACTAGGGATATCTACGAGCAGTACTTC
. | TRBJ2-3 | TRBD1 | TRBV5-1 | CASSLGTGLDTQYF | TGCGCCAGCAGCTTGGGGACAGGACTAGATACGCAGTATTTT